This TCR beta chain is from a study of blood T cell repertoires in COVID-19 (dated by TCRdb to the early 2020s). Regarding the study in general: Samples covering the acute and convalescent phases of COVID-19 were provided by collaborators in the United States, Italy and Spain. The prospective study material was composed of cDNA or gDNA derived from T cells, B-cell-depleted T cells, or PBMCs. The dataset comprised deeply sampled blood TCRbeta repertoires from subjects exposed to, actively infected with, or recovered from COVID-19. The repertoires were released in a freely available public database intended as a resource for research on the immune response to SARS-CoV-2. The samples were drawn from the first 160 participants of the ongoing ImmuneRACE study and from some 1,300 subjects provided by 6 global collaborators. A de-identified subject ID, COVID-19 status, age in years and sex were almost always included in the sample metadata. Where HLA class I and class II types were available, the types were taken from metadata supplied by the sample provider, not from assay-based typing. What the authors observed across the whole study: Clinical and demographic metadata were provided uncurated, with the amount varying by source and participant.

The collaborating institutions used their own protocols to collect whole blood in K2EDTA tubes. Collaborator samples were shipped for TCRbeta analysis as frozen whole blood, isolated PBMCs, or DNA extracted from either sample type. The immunoSEQ Assay, a bias-controlled multiplex PCR, was used to amplify TCRbeta CDR3 regions from genomic DNA. Processing in the source paper ran as follows. Within the assay, amplification of reference gene primers was used to estimate how many nucleated cells each sample contained. To quantify the absolute abundance of each unique TCRbeta CDR3 rearrangement, sequence reads were collapsed and filtered. For each sample, productive Simpson clonality was calculated as the square root of Simpson's diversity index over productive rearrangements. What TCRdb holds here is the immuneACCESS table cut down to in-frame rearrangements. Part of the clones is not present; checked against another copy, under half of the missing clones reflect an unresolved V gene, and the others are unexplained. The V and J calls and clone size come from that table; D and trimming were worked out from the DNA. The table for this sample lists some 150,000 clones; 85% to 90% of them were counted only once. The ten largest clones take up around 2.3% of the sample.

The CDR1 and CDR2 encoded by the germline V gene are SGHAT and FQNNGV. Reading from cysteine to phenylalanine, the CDR3 counts 15 amino acids. The only DNA kept is the CDR3, 45 bases in frame from the first base. Trimming accounts for 5 bases at V and 3 bases at J, while the number of junction bases matched to no gene is 7. About this clone: This clone's antigen is unknown. No base qualities exist here, and no much larger clone lies one base off it.

The TCR comes from a man aged 45-60 years with active COVID-19. The chain is assembled from TRBV11-2 and TRBJ2-7; 10 central bases correspond to TRBD1. Material for sequencing was peripheral blood. The CDR3 region: CASSTRTGGNYEQYF. The DNA sequence reads TGTGCCAGCAGCACCCGGACAGGGGGTAACTACGAGCAGTACTTC.